This is a list of T cell receptor beta chains from one sample in a study of regulatory T cells in long-lasting Graves disease. TCRdb re-called the multiplex PCR reads with MiXCR, one entry per CDR3 protein. The sample lists 700,000 or so distinct CDR3 sequences; around 30% were seen once. The specimen comprised peripheral blood mononuclear cells (PBMCs), sampled when the disease was refractory, from a patient treated with antithyroid drugs. The receptors were gathered from a female donor with Graves disease. Each CDR3 is given without its conserved first and last residue.

V gene | CDR3 length | CDR3 protein
TRBV28 | 11 | ASSPGGTDTQY
TRBV27 | 12 | ASSLQTGEQPQH
TRBV12-3/TRBV12-4 | 14 | ASTLIAGPSGGELF
TRBV5-6 | 11 | ASSGRYRDGYT
TRBV11-2 | 14 | ASSFTPGHQTYEQY
TRBV7-2 | 13 | ASSLVVGFSTEAF
TRBV28 | 12 | ASSSKTSLETQY
TRBV20-1 | 14 | SASGRAGFSNQPQH
TRBV28 | 13 | ASSSRGPGNEKLF
TRBV7-3 | 10 | ASSLQPGELF
TRBV19 | 12 | ASSTFGGNQPQH
TRBV20-1 | 13 | SASRVEVSNQPQH
TRBV5-6 | 13 | ASSLSSMPGVGQY
TRBV4-1 | 12 | ASSRPGRGREQY